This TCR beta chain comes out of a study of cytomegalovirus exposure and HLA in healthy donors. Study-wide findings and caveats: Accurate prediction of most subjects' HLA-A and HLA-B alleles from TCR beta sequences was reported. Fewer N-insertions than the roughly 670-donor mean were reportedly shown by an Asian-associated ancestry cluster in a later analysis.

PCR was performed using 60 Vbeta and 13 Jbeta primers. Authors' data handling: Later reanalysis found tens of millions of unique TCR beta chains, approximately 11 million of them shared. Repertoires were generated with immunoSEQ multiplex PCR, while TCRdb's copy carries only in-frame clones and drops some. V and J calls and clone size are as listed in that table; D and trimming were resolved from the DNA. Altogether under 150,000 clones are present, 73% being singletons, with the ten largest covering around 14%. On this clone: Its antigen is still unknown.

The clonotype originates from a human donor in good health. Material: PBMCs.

The CDR3 sequence: CASDNNEQYF. CDR3 coding DNA: TGTGCCAGCGACAACAACGAGCAGTACTTC. This chain links TRBV2 with TRBJ2-7, with D hard to call. The CDR3 is 10 amino acids. With 8 bases removed from V and 5 bases from J, the gap between germline ends came to 7 bases. Germline V lookup: CDR1 SNHLY, CDR2 FYNNEI.